Below are 9 T cell receptor beta chains sequenced from a single sample in a study of siplizumab effects on memory and regulatory T cells. Using immunoSEQ multiplex PCR, the repertoire was profiled, and TCRdb retains in-frame clones only, with some absent. The data hold some 97,000 clones, with about nine tenths observed a single time. The sample taken for sequencing was CD4+ T cells sorted from blood. These receptors were obtained from a human donor in good health.

CDR3 nucleotide sequence: TGTGCCAGCAGTTTCGGGGGGCCGGGAAACACCATATATTTT. Translation gives CASSFGGPGNTIYF. The chain carries TRBV28 and TRBJ1-3; possible D gene TRBD1, 6 bases. The V end lost 3 bases, the J end lost 4 bases, and 10 bases lay between the germline ends. Germline V gene sequence: CDR1 MDHEN, CDR2 SYDVKM. The CDR3 spans 14 residues. The full variable domain, completed using reference TRBV28 and TRBJ1-3, is DVKVTQSSRYLVKRTGEKVFLECVQDMDHENMFWYRQDPGLGLRLIYFSYDVKMKEKGDIPEGYSVSREKKERFSLILESASTNQTSMYLCASSFGGPGNTIYFGEGSWLTVV.

CDR3 sequence reads: CASSLDPGSYSPLHF. DNA of the CDR3: TGTGCCAGCAGCTTGGACCCGGGGAGTTATTCACCCCTCCACTTT. The V call is TRBV5-5, the J call TRBJ1-6; D is uncertain. V was cut by 0 bases and J by 8 bases, with 12 bases left in between. Germline V lookup: CDR1 SGHKS, CDR2 YYEKEE (reference sequence). The CDR3 sequence is 15 residues long.

The genes are TRBV27 and TRBJ1-1; D is unclear. V was shortened by 4 bases and J by 2 bases, with 14 bases between the two germline ends. The CDR3 has 15 amino acids. Germline values: CDR1 MNHEY, CDR2 SMNVEV (reference sequence). CDR3 loop: CASSSRQVLNTEAFF. The CDR3 bases are TGTGCCAGCAGTTCTCGGCAGGTCCTTAACACTGAAGCTTTCTTT.

The chain joins TRBV19 to TRBJ1-2; TRBD1 agrees at 8 bases. The V gene's germline CDR1 is LNHDA and CDR2 SQIVND (reference sequence). This CDR3 is 15 amino acids long. Trimming removed 6 bases from V and 0 bases from J; junction bases left unmatched: 6. CDR3 DNA: TGTGCCAGTAGAGGCCCGACAGGGGCTAACTATGGCTACACCTTC. Its protein is CASRGPTGANYGYTF.

The rearrangement joins TRBV10-3 to TRBJ2-2; TRBD1 or TRBD2 may be the D gene (5 bases each). The CDR3 has 15 amino acids. The germline gives CDR1 ENHRY, CDR2 SYGVKD. V was pared by 5 bases and J by 1 base, with 11 bases between. CDR3 loop: CAISPGRQNTGELFF. The CDR3 DNA reads as TGTGCCATCAGTCCGGGACGTCAGAACACCGGGGAGCTGTTTTTT.

The chain is built from TRBV6-1 and TRBJ1-1; D is unclear. The ends were cut back, 4 bases at V and 0 bases at J, with 12 bases in the middle. Germline CDR1 and CDR2: MNHNS and SASEGT. The CDR3 length is 15 residues. CDR3 region: CASSVGSGMNTEAFF. The CDR3 coding sequence is TGTGCCAGCAGTGTGGGTTCCGGAATGAACACTGAAGCTTTCTTT.

The chain combines TRBV29-1 with TRBJ2-3; TRBD1 agrees at 10 bases. CDR1 and CDR2 from the germline V gene are SQVTM and ANQGSEA. CDR3 size: 14 residues. J lost 1 base, V lost 7 bases, and 5 bases had no gene match. CDR3 nucleotides: TGCAGCGCGGTGGACAGGGGGGGCACAGATACGCAGTATTTT. Its translation: CSAVDRGGTDTQYF.

This chain links TRBV12-5 with TRBJ2-6; the D gene is possibly TRBD1 (6 bases). The CDR3 is 15 amino acids. Trimming pared 6 bases from V and 2 bases from J, leaving 11 bases between. Germline V gene lookup returns CDR1 LGHNT and CDR2 FRNRAP. The CDR3 region is CASGSQGPGANVLTF. CDR3 nucleotides: TGTGCTAGTGGCTCCCAGGGGCCTGGGGCCAACGTCCTGACTTTC.

The V and J genes are TRBV6-5 and TRBJ1-1; D is unclear. CDR3 length equals 14 residues. Germline CDR1 reads MNHEY; CDR2 reads SVGAGI. Trimming removed 6 bases from V and 4 bases from J, with 15 bases in between. The CDR3 loop reads CASSRRPGVTEAFF. CDR3 bases: TGTGCCAGCAGCCGTCGTCCGGGAGTCACTGAAGCTTTCTTT.